These 30 T cell receptor beta chains were sequenced from one sample in a study of PD-L1 blockade in urothelial cancer. The table came from immunoSEQ multiplex PCR; TCRdb's copy has only in-frame clones and leaves some out. The sample comprises approximately 100,000 clones, approximately 86% of which are singletons, and 2% to 2.5% rests with the top ten. The source material was PBMCs, sampled around atezolizumab (anti-PD-L1) treatment. Source of these receptors: a man between 45 and 60 years old with urothelial cancer.

This clone occurred a few times. The chain recombines TRBV5-1 with TRBJ1-6; D is undetermined. CDR1 SGHRS and CDR2 YFSETQ come from the germline V gene. This CDR3 is built from 14 residues. The V end lost 1 base, the J end lost 11 bases, and 13 bases lay between the germline ends. CDR3 protein: CASSLLNSGTPLHF. CDR3 in DNA: TGCGCCAGCAGCTTGTTGAACTCCGGTACACCCCTCCACTTT.

CDR3 DNA: TGTGCCTGGGGGAGACAGGACAATCAGCCCCAGCATTTT. Its protein product is CAWGRQDNQPQHF. V gene TRBV30 combines with J gene TRBJ1-5; possibly TRBD1 for D (6 bases). Germline CDR1 is GTSNPN and CDR2 is SVGIG (reference sequence). CDR3 length equals 13 residues. The ends were cut back, 5 bases at V and 3 bases at J, with 11 bases in the middle.

This clone has a handful of counts. This rearrangement joins TRBV5-1 to TRBJ1-3; no firm D call. Trimming took off 0 bases at V and 0 bases at J, with 13 bases between the two ends. This CDR3 spans 17 amino acids. Per germline, CDR1 SGHRS and CDR2 YFSETQ. This chain's CDR3 is CASSLDLTPSSGNTIYF. The CDR3 DNA reads as TGCGCCAGCAGCTTGGATCTGACCCCTAGCTCTGGAAACACCATATATTTT.

The rearrangement joins TRBV7-3 to TRBJ1-1, with D maybe TRBD1 (6 bases). Trimming shortened V by 0 bases and J by 6 bases, and 14 bases separated the two germline ends. Per germline, CDR1 SGHTA and CDR2 FQGTGA. The CDR3 runs to 15 residues. As DNA, the CDR3 is TGTGCCAGCAGCTTAACAGGGGGGAGGGGATCTGAAGCTTTCTTT. Translation gives CASSLTGGRGSEAFF.

This clone was seen only once. The rearrangement uses TRBV5-1 and TRBJ1-1; TRBD1 matches 9 bases. The CDR3 has 16 residues. V lost 4 bases to trimming and J lost 3 bases; unmatched junction nucleotides: 10. Germline V lookup: CDR1 SGHRS, CDR2 YFSETQ. The CDR3 spells CASSRGQGKMYTEAFF. The CDR3 DNA sequence: TGCGCCAGCAGCCGGGGACAGGGTAAGATGTACACTGAAGCTTTCTTT. The full variable domain, completed using reference TRBV5-1 and TRBJ1-1, is KAGVTQTPRYLIKTRGQQVTLSCSPISGHRSVSWYQQTPGQGLQFLFEYFSETQRNKGNFPGRFSGRQFSNSRSEMNVSTLELGDSALYLCASSRGQGKMYTEAFFGQGTRLTVV.

The V gene is TRBV9, the J gene TRBJ2-1; 9 bases are shared with TRBD2. CDR1 and CDR2 (germline): SGDLS, YYNGEE. The length of the CDR3 is 15 residues. V shed 2 bases, J shed 8 bases, and the junction held 8 bases outside the gene matches. CDR3 in DNA: TGTGCCAGCAGCGTCGGACTAGCGCGTGTAGATGAGCAGTTCTTC. Protein sequence: CASSVGLARVDEQFF.

The rearrangement links TRBV11-3 to TRBJ2-2, with 8 bases aligning to TRBD1. The CDR3 covers 15 residues. With 5 bases clipped from V and 4 bases from J, the junction kept 6 bases outside the gene matches. CDR1 is SGHNT, CDR2 YENEEA, per germline. CDR3 DNA sequence: TGTGCCAGCAGCGATGGACAGGGTGGCACCGGGGAGCTGTTTTTT. Translation gives CASSDGQGGTGELFF.

V and J are TRBV7-2 and TRBJ1-2; no clear D gene. From germline, CDR1 is SGHTA and CDR2 FQGNSA. The CDR3 has 15 residues. The germline V and J ends were trimmed by 3 bases and 6 bases, with 17 bases remaining between them. The CDR3 reads CASSFPKTSGDGYTF. As DNA, the CDR3 is TGTGCCAGCAGCTTCCCTAAAACCAGCGGGGATGGCTACACCTTC.

V is TRBV9 and J is TRBJ1-1; D might be TRBD1 (6 bases). The CDR3 totals 14 residues. Deletions cut 4 bases from V and 2 bases from J, with 12 bases between. Germline values: CDR1 SGDLS, CDR2 YYNGEE. Here the CDR3 reads CASSPGQTNTEAFF. Here the CDR3 DNA reads TGTGCCAGCAGCCCAGGACAGACCAACACTGAAGCTTTCTTT. Complete variable domain (other parts from reference TRBV9 and TRBJ1-1): DSGVTQTPKHLITATGQRVTLRCSPRSGDLSVYWYQQSLDQGLQFLIQYYNGEERAKGNILERFSAQQFPDLHSELNLSSLELGDSALYFCASSPGQTNTEAFFGQGTRLTVV.

The chain has TRBV9 and TRBJ2-7, with D perhaps matching TRBD1 (5 bases). Germline values: CDR1 SGDLS, CDR2 YYNGEE. Between the trimmed V and J ends, which lost 3 bases and 0 bases, there was a span of 10 bases. The CDR3 totals 14 residues. CDR3 sequence reads: CASSAGQPSYEQYF. The CDR3 nucleotides are TGTGCCAGCAGCGCAGGACAACCCTCCTACGAGCAGTACTTC.

The genes are TRBV9 and TRBJ2-3; D is possibly TRBD1 (6 bases). This CDR3 is built from 15 residues. Germline assignment: CDR1 SGDLS and CDR2 YYNGEE. Trimming pared 4 bases from V and 4 bases from J, leaving 16 bases between. The DNA for the CDR3 is TGTGCCAGCAGCCCACTACAGGGTTTCTCAGATACGCAGTATTTT. Translation: CASSPLQGFSDTQYF. Based on the CDR3 plus reference TRBV9 and TRBJ2-3, the full variable domain is DSGVTQTPKHLITATGQRVTLRCSPRSGDLSVYWYQQSLDQGLQFLIQYYNGEERAKGNILERFSAQQFPDLHSELNLSSLELGDSALYFCASSPLQGFSDTQYFGPGTRLTVL.

The chain joins TRBV2 to TRBJ2-7, with TRBD1 matching over 8 bases. The CDR3 contains 14 residues. Unmatched junction bases numbered 1, after V lost 3 bases and J lost 0 bases. Per the germline V gene, CDR1 is SNHLY and CDR2 is FYNNEI. The CDR3 is CASSEDRASYEQYF. The CDR3 nucleotides are TGTGCCAGCAGTGAGGACAGGGCCTCCTACGAGCAGTACTTC.

The J gene is TRBJ1-4, the V gene TRBV28; possibly TRBD1 for D (6 bases). The CDR3 is 16 residues long. The germline V and J ends were trimmed by 5 bases and 2 bases, with 15 bases remaining between them. Germline V CDR1 and CDR2: MDHEN, SYDVKM. CDR3 bases: TGTGCCAGCAGTCCGGGGGGCGCGGGGACTAATGAAAAACTGTTTTTT. Protein sequence: CASSPGGAGTNEKLFF.

V gene TRBV27 combines with J gene TRBJ2-3; the match to TRBD2 covers 10 bases. V was clipped by 5 bases and J by 3 bases; unmatched bases: 11. Germline V CDR1 and CDR2: MNHEY, SMNVEV (reference sequence). CDR3 length: 17 amino acids. Here the CDR3 DNA reads TGTGCCAGCAGTCCCTATCTAGCGGGAGTAGGAACAGATACGCAGTATTTT. Protein: CASSPYLAGVGTDTQYF.

The gene calls are TRBV7-9 and TRBJ2-7, with 13 bases matching TRBD2. The germline gives CDR1 SEHNR, CDR2 FQNEAQ (reference sequence). The CDR3 covers 17 residues. Losses at the gene ends were 3 bases for V and 6 bases for J; bases not matched to a gene: 11. The CDR3 region is CASSLHRGLAGVGEQYF. In DNA, the CDR3 is TGTGCCAGCAGCTTGCACCGCGGACTAGCGGGAGTAGGCGAGCAGTACTTC.

The gene calls are TRBV5-4 and TRBJ2-1; weak D call: TRBD2 (5 bases). This CDR3 has 11 residues. The V gene lost 4 bases and the J gene lost 10 bases, with 9 bases spanning the gap. Germline assignment: CDR1 SGHNT and CDR2 YYREEE (reference sequence). CDR3 in DNA: TGTGCCAGCAGCAAGGAGCGGGAGCAGTTCTTC. It is translated as CASSKEREQFF.

The gene calls are TRBV27 and TRBJ2-7, with 11 positions matching TRBD2. This CDR3 comprises 15 residues. With V trimmed by 2 bases and J by 5 bases, 5 bases remained unmatched. Germline CDR1 is MNHEY and CDR2 is SMNVEV (reference sequence). The CDR3 nucleotides are TGTGCCAGCAGTTTAGTAGCGGGAGGGCCCAACGAGCAGTACTTC. This translates into CASSLVAGGPNEQYF.

This clone has just one count. The chain links TRBV7-3 to TRBJ2-2; 9 bases match TRBD2. CDR3 length equals 15 residues. CDR1 is SGHTA and CDR2 is FQGTGA in the germline V gene. After removal of 8 bases from V and 1 base from J, the junction contained 5 bases not matched to a gene. The CDR3 protein is CASGRAGGNTGELFF. The CDR3 coding sequence is TGTGCCAGCGGAAGAGCGGGAGGGAACACCGGGGAGCTGTTTTTT. Full variable domain (rest looked up from reference TRBV7-3 and TRBJ2-2): GAGVSQTPSNKVTEKGKYVELRCDPISGHTALYWYRQSLGQGPEFLIYFQGTGAADDSGLPNDRFFAVRPEGSVSTLKIQRTERGDSAVYLCASGRAGGNTGELFFGEGSRLTVL.

The chain has TRBV18 and TRBJ2-2; tentative D call: TRBD2 (6 bases). V gave up 3 bases and J gave up 0 bases, with 17 bases separating them. The CDR3 sequence is 18 residues long. Germline V gives CDR1 KGHSH, CDR2 LQKENI. In nucleotides, the CDR3 is TGTGCCAGCTCACCCCCGGGCCTAGCGATGACGAACACCGGGGAGCTGTTTTTT. Encoded protein: CASSPPGLAMTNTGELFF.

This chain uses TRBV5-5 with TRBJ1-3, with 9 bases aligning to TRBD1. The CDR3 has 15 residues. Germline V CDR1 and CDR2: SGHKS, YYEKEE (reference sequence). V shed 5 bases, J shed 4 bases, and the junction held 7 bases outside the gene matches. The CDR3 protein is CASSRDRASGNTIYF. The CDR3 nucleotides read TGTGCCAGCAGTCGGGACAGGGCATCCGGAAACACCATATATTTT.

This clone was seen only a few times. This rearrangement joins TRBV16 to TRBJ2-3, with D tentatively TRBD2 (6 bases). From germline, CDR1 is KGHSY and CDR2 FQNENV. V shed 1 base and J shed 5 bases, with 7 bases lying between them. This CDR3 has 13 amino acids. CDR3 sequence reads: CASSQWRGDTQYF. The CDR3 DNA follows: TGTGCCAGCAGCCAATGGAGGGGAGATACGCAGTATTTT. The entire variable domain, with the rest obtained from reference TRBV16 and TRBJ2-3, is as follows: GEEVAQTPKHLVRGEGQKAKLYCAPIKGHSYVFWYQQVLKNEFKFLISFQNENVFDETGMPKERFSAKCLPNSPCSLEIQATKLEDSAVYFCASSQWRGDTQYFGPGTRLTVL.

The rearrangement uses TRBV5-1 and TRBJ1-2; maybe TRBD1 (6 bases). The CDR3 totals 17 residues. Trimming left V 7 bases short and J 4 bases short, with 26 bases between. Germline V lookup: CDR1 SGHRS, CDR2 YFSETQ. The CDR3, as DNA: TGCGCCAGCTCGATTTTCCCACCGGGACAACAGTCCTATGGCTACACCTTC. It specifies CASSIFPPGQQSYGYTF. The whole variable domain, remainder taken from reference TRBV5-1 and TRBJ1-2, is KAGVTQTPRYLIKTRGQQVTLSCSPISGHRSVSWYQQTPGQGLQFLFEYFSETQRNKGNFPGRFSGRQFSNSRSEMNVSTLELGDSALYLCASSIFPPGQQSYGYTFGSGTRLTVV.

The chain links TRBV19 to TRBJ1-1; 12 bases agree with TRBD1. CDR3 size: 14 residues. Germline V CDR1 and CDR2: LNHDA, SQIVND (reference sequence). The V gene end was trimmed by 6 bases and the J gene end by 6 bases; junction bases not matched to a gene: 5. CDR3 sequence (DNA): TGTGCCAGTAGGGTCGGGACAGGGGGCCCTGAAGCTTTCTTT. Translation gives CASRVGTGGPEAFF.

The table lists this clone with a few counts. The chain combines TRBV7-2 with TRBJ2-7, with TRBD1 matching 7 bases. CDR3 length equals 14 residues. V lost 4 bases and J lost 5; bases outside the gene matches: 8. From germline, CDR1 is SGHTA and CDR2 FQGNSA. This CDR3 is CASSSQAGGNEQYF. The CDR3 bases are TGTGCCAGCAGCTCCCAGGCAGGGGGAAACGAGCAGTACTTC.

The table lists this clone with many counts. The J gene is TRBJ2-1, the V gene TRBV27; the D gene is possibly TRBD2 (6 bases). V lost 6 bases and J 2 bases, leaving 20 bases between the germline ends. The germline V gene has CDR1 MNHEY and CDR2 SMNVEV (reference sequence). The CDR3 is 17 residues long. The CDR3 is CASRDPSSAGTYNEQFF. In nucleotides, the CDR3 is TGTGCCAGCAGAGACCCCTCTAGTGCGGGAACCTACAATGAGCAGTTCTTC.

The chain recombines TRBV7-2 with TRBJ2-4; 7 bases are shared with TRBD1. With 5 bases clipped from V and 3 bases from J, the junction kept 4 bases outside the gene matches. The CDR3 contains 14 residues. In germline, CDR1 is SGHTA, CDR2 FQGNSA. The CDR3, as DNA: TGTGCCAGCAGCCCGACAGGGCTCAAAAACATTCAGTACTTC. It codes for CASSPTGLKNIQYF.

The chain couples TRBV5-1 to TRBJ2-2, with 8 bases aligning to TRBD2. This CDR3 comprises 13 residues. V was clipped by 7 bases and J by 3 bases; unmatched bases: 2. From germline, CDR1 is SGHRS and CDR2 YFSETQ. CDR3 sequence reads: CASLAGYTGELFF. The CDR3 DNA is TGCGCCAGCTTAGCGGGGTACACCGGGGAGCTGTTTTTT.

The chain's CDR3 is CASSLGQSGANVLTF. The DNA of the CDR3 is TGTGCCAGCAGCTTGGGACAGTCTGGGGCCAACGTCCTGACTTTC. This rearrangement joins TRBV11-2 to TRBJ2-6; TRBD1 agrees at 7 bases. The junction had 0 bases not matched to a gene; V was cut back by 3 bases and J by 1 base. Germline loops: CDR1 SGHAT, CDR2 FQNNGV. The CDR3 consists of 15 residues.

The chain couples TRBV6-6 to TRBJ2-1; TRBD2 matches 10 bases. This CDR3 is built from 15 residues. V dropped 4 bases and J dropped 2; count of bases not matched to a gene: 2. The germline V gene encodes CDR1 MNHNY and CDR2 SVGAGI (reference sequence). The chain's CDR3 is CASSSLAGAYNEQFF. The CDR3 DNA is TGTGCCAGCAGTTCGCTAGCGGGAGCCTACAATGAGCAGTTCTTC.

The rearrangement joins TRBV5-1 to TRBJ2-1; 13 nucleotides align to TRBD2. V lost 6 bases and J lost 6; bases outside the gene matches: 12. The CDR3 runs to 17 residues. CDR1 is SGHRS and CDR2 is YFSETQ in the germline V gene. DNA of the CDR3: TGCGCCAGCACCTGGACTAGCGGGAGTCCCTCCAGCAATGAGCAGTTCTTC. This gives the protein CASTWTSGSPSSNEQFF.